Each of the 6 T cell receptor beta chains below was sequenced from the same sample in a study of cytotoxic CD8 clonotypes in ibrutinib-treated CLL. The method was immunoSEQ multiplex PCR; TCRdb's version includes in-frame clones alone and lacks a portion of them. The sample lists roughly 150,000 clones, roughly 88% occurring once. This material consisted of PBMCs, taken at disease progression, from a patient treated with ibrutinib. These receptor sequences come from a human donor with chronic lymphocytic leukemia.

This CDR3 reads CASSFGGYNEQFF. In DNA, the CDR3 is TGTGCCAGCAGCTTCGGGGGATACAATGAGCAGTTCTTC. This rearrangement joins TRBV7-3 to TRBJ2-1, with D tentatively TRBD2 (6 bases). Between the trimmed V and J ends, which lost 3 bases and 4 bases, there was a span of 7 bases. This CDR3 is 13 amino acids long. CDR1 is SGHTA, CDR2 FQGTGA, per germline.

This clone was seen only once. The CDR3 DNA reads TGCGCCAGCAGCTGGCAAGGAGCGACTTTGCCTGAAGCTTTCTTT. It yields the protein CASSWQGATLPEAFF. The gene calls are TRBV5-1 and TRBJ1-1; D is undetermined. Germline loops: CDR1 SGHRS, CDR2 YFSETQ. This CDR3 has 15 amino acids. The V and J ends lost 3 bases and 6 bases respectively, with 18 bases between them.

The J gene is TRBJ2-3, the V gene TRBV6-5; the match to TRBD1 covers 7 bases. J was trimmed by 4 bases and V by 4 bases; bases with no gene match: 8. CDR3 length: 15 residues. In germline, CDR1 is MNHEY, CDR2 SVGAGI. The CDR3: CASSFAQGIPDTQYF. CDR3 in DNA: TGTGCCAGCAGTTTCGCACAGGGGATCCCAGATACGCAGTATTTT.

Written as DNA, the CDR3 is TGTGCCAGCAGTCCGGCAGGCTCCTACGAGCAGTACTTC. This sequence encodes CASSPAGSYEQYF. The chain has TRBV9 and TRBJ2-7, with unresolved D. V was trimmed by 5 bases and J by 0 bases, leaving 9 bases between them. Germline CDR1 SGDLS, CDR2 YYNGEE. This CDR3 contains 13 residues.

The chain couples TRBV18 to TRBJ2-7, with TRBD1 matching over 9 bases. V lost 1 base, J lost 5 bases, and 9 bases stayed unmatched. This CDR3 comprises 16 residues. Per germline, CDR1 KGHSH and CDR2 LQKENI. CDR3 residues: CASSPLPRQGDNEQYF. CDR3 nucleotide sequence: TGTGCCAGCTCACCACTTCCGAGACAGGGGGACAACGAGCAGTACTTC.

A single count supports this clone. The genes are TRBV15 and TRBJ2-1; the match to TRBD1 covers 10 bases. With V trimmed by 3 bases and J by 2 bases, 10 bases remained unmatched. The germline V gene encodes CDR1 LNHNV and CDR2 YYDKDF (reference sequence). CDR3 length: 18 residues. DNA of the CDR3: TGTGCCACCAGCAGGGGACCGGGACAGGGGACCCCCTACAATGAGCAGTTCTTC. Residues: CATSRGPGQGTPYNEQFF.